The 28 T cell receptor beta chains below come from one sample, sequenced in a study of T cells after yellow fever vaccination. TCRdb re-analysed the 5' RACE reads in MiXCR, keeping a single row per CDR3 protein. The sample includes 500,000 to 700,000 distinct CDR3 sequences, roughly 19% of them seen just once. The sequenced sample was PBMCs, obtained 15 days after the yellow fever booster vaccination. The receptor set was obtained from a man in his thirties or forties who received the YFV17D yellow fever vaccine.

A few counts support this clonotype. This chain links TRBV6-1 with TRBJ2-3, with D perhaps given as TRBD1 or TRBD2 (6 bases each). The CDR3 totals 13 residues. Germline CDR1 MNHNS, CDR2 SASEGT. V was shortened by 6 bases and J by 2 bases, with 9 bases between the two germline ends. The CDR3 DNA is TGTGCCAGCAGGCGGGACAACACAGATACGCAGTATTTT. Protein product: CASRRDNTDTQYF.

This clonotype was detected only a few times. The rearrangement joins TRBV10-3 to TRBJ2-2; unclear D gene. Trimming pared 0 bases from V and 1 base from J, leaving 6 bases between. The germline CDR1 and CDR2 sequences are ENHRY and SYGVKD. The CDR3 contains 15 residues. The CDR3 here is CAISESTVNTGELFF. The CDR3 nucleotides read TGTGCCATCAGTGAGTCGACCGTGAACACCGGGGAGCTGTTTTTT.

This clonotype was observed a handful of times. The rearrangement uses TRBV4-3 and TRBJ2-7; weak D call: TRBD2 (6 bases). Looked up from germline, CDR1 is LGHNA and CDR2 is YSLEER. This CDR3 is built from 15 residues. V dropped 4 bases and J dropped 2 bases, with 15 bases sitting between them. The DNA for the CDR3 is TGCGCCAGCAGCCGCCACCGGGACTTAGCCTACGAGCAGTACTTC. As protein: CASSRHRDLAYEQYF.

In its sample, this clonotype was seen many times. V usage is TRBV7-2 and J usage is TRBJ1-4; D is undetermined. Germline V gives CDR1 SGHTA, CDR2 FQGNSA. With 1 base removed from V and 8 bases from J, the gap between germline ends came to 14 bases. The CDR3 sequence is 15 residues long. For the CDR3, the DNA is TGTGCCAGCAGCTTAGGGGGTTTGGGTCGAGAAAAACTGTTTTTT. Encoded protein: CASSLGGLGREKLFF.

This clonotype turned up a few times. V and J are TRBV2 and TRBJ2-3; 7 bases match TRBD2. Germline V lookup: CDR1 SNHLY, CDR2 FYNNEI. V trimming: 5 bases; J trimming: 8 bases; junction bases outside the gene matches: 10. The CDR3 is 14 amino acids. The CDR3 bases are TGTGCCAGCAGTCTCCAGGGAGGGACGGGTACGCAGTATTTT. This gives the protein CASSLQGGTGTQYF.

This rearrangement joins TRBV4-1 to TRBJ2-3, with 9 bases lining up with TRBD2. After removal of 5 bases from V and 2 bases from J, the junction contained 11 bases not matched to a gene. CDR1 MGHRA and CDR2 YSYEKL come from the germline V gene. CDR3 length equals 17 residues. DNA for the CDR3: TGCGCCAGCAGCGACTTCTTAGCGGGAGTGGTCACAGATACGCAGTATTTT. It yields the protein CASSDFLAGVVTDTQYF.

In this sample, this clonotype turned up a few times. The V gene is TRBV7-6, the J gene TRBJ2-5; 8 bases fit TRBD1. V dropped 5 bases and J dropped 5; count of bases not matched to a gene: 4. The V gene's germline CDR1 is SGHVS and CDR2 FNYEAQ. CDR3 length: 13 amino acids. The CDR3 nucleotides are TGTGCCAGCAGCGCCACAGGGGGGGAGACCCAGTACTTC. As protein: CASSATGGETQYF. Based on the CDR3 plus reference TRBV7-6 and TRBJ2-5, the full variable domain is GAGVSQSPRYKVTKRGQDVALRCDPISGHVSLYWYRQALGQGPEFLTYFNYEAQQDKSGLPNDRFSAERPEGSISTLTIQRTEQRDSAMYRCASSATGGETQYFGPGTRLLVL.

The chain couples TRBV5-1 to TRBJ2-5; D uncertain. This CDR3 has 13 amino acids. CDR1 and CDR2 (germline): SGHRS, YFSETQ. Trimming took 0 bases from V and 4 from J, leaving 7 bases between them. The CDR3 DNA reads as TGCGCCAGCAGCTTGGCCTCGCCAGAGACCCAGTACTTC. Its translation is CASSLASPETQYF. Filled out from reference TRBV5-1 and TRBJ2-5, the complete variable domain reads KAGVTQTPRYLIKTRGQQVTLSCSPISGHRSVSWYQQTPGQGLQFLFEYFSETQRNKGNFPGRFSGRQFSNSRSEMNVSTLELGDSALYLCASSLASPETQYFGPGTRLLVL.

This clonotype appeared a few times. This chain connects TRBV5-1 to TRBJ2-3; D unclear. V lost 0 bases to trimming and J lost 4 bases, with 12 bases between them. Germline V lookup: CDR1 SGHRS, CDR2 YFSETQ. This CDR3 contains 15 residues. The CDR3 bases are TGCGCCAGCAGCTTGGCAGAAAGTCTCGCAGATACGCAGTATTTT. It is translated as CASSLAESLADTQYF. Using reference TRBV5-1 and TRBJ2-3 for the parts outside the CDR3, the full variable domain is KAGVTQTPRYLIKTRGQQVTLSCSPISGHRSVSWYQQTPGQGLQFLFEYFSETQRNKGNFPGRFSGRQFSNSRSEMNVSTLELGDSALYLCASSLAESLADTQYFGPGTRLTVL.

The chain employs TRBV20-1 and TRBJ1-1, with D possibly matching TRBD1 (6 bases). Per germline, CDR1 DFQATT and CDR2 SNEGSKA (reference sequence). V was pared by 3 bases and J by 0 bases, with 26 bases between. The length of the CDR3 is 19 residues. CDR3 residues: CSARGGVPDSKHMNTEAFF. In DNA form, the CDR3 reads TGCAGTGCTAGGGGAGGCGTCCCGGACAGCAAACATATGAACACTGAAGCTTTCTTT.

The V call is TRBV7-2, the J call TRBJ1-6; possibly TRBD1 for D (5 bases). Looked up from germline, CDR1 is SGHTA and CDR2 is FQGNSA. V lost 1 base, J lost 7 bases, and 11 bases lay in between. This CDR3 is 15 amino acids long. CDR3 bases: TGTGCCAGCAGCTTAGGAGCAGGGACGAATTCACCCCTCCACTTT. This translates into CASSLGAGTNSPLHF.

The chain combines TRBV20-1 with TRBJ2-5, with D perhaps matching TRBD1 (6 bases). This CDR3 has 14 amino acids. The V gene lost 3 bases and the J gene lost 3 bases, with 14 bases spanning the gap. CDR1 and CDR2 (germline): DFQATT, SNEGSKA (reference sequence). The CDR3, as DNA: TGCAGTGCTAGCTCCGGGTCAGGGGAAGAGACCCAGTACTTC. It encodes CSASSGSGEETQYF.

This clonotype was counted once. The rearrangement joins TRBV4-2 to TRBJ2-7; the D call may be TRBD1 or TRBD2 (6 bases each). The CDR3 extends over 15 amino acids. CDR1 is LGHNA and CDR2 is YNFKEQ in the germline V gene. V lost 3 bases and J 3 bases, leaving 15 bases between the germline ends. The DNA of the CDR3 is TGTGCCAGCAGCCACGCAGGGGACTCCCTCTACGAGCAGTACTTC. This translates into CASSHAGDSLYEQYF.

This sequence joins TRBV27 and TRBJ2-7; the D call may be TRBD1 or TRBD2 (5 bases each). Germline assignment: CDR1 MNHEY and CDR2 SMNVEV (reference sequence). The germline V and J ends were trimmed by 2 bases and 3 bases, with 11 bases remaining between them. There are 14 residues in the CDR3. The CDR3 DNA is TGTGCCAGCAGTTTAGCCGGGACGATCTACGAGCAGTACTTC. Translation: CASSLAGTIYEQYF.

J is TRBJ2-1 and V is TRBV7-2; D is uncertain. V lost 1 base, J lost 0 bases, and 4 bases lay in between. The CDR3 covers 14 residues. Germline CDR1 SGHTA, CDR2 FQGNSA. The CDR3 nucleotides read TGTGCCAGCAGCTTAGGGTTCTCCTACAATGAGCAGTTCTTC. It encodes CASSLGFSYNEQFF.

The CDR3 here is CASSFAGQLYEQYF. The CDR3, as DNA: TGTGCCAGCAGTTTTGCGGGACAGCTGTACGAGCAGTACTTC. The rearrangement uses TRBV27 and TRBJ2-7, with D possibly being TRBD1 (7 bases). The CDR3 spans 14 residues. The V end lost 3 bases, the J end lost 4 bases, and 13 bases lay between the germline ends. Germline loops: CDR1 MNHEY, CDR2 SMNVEV (reference sequence).

This chain joins TRBV4-3 and TRBJ1-6; TRBD1 agrees at 8 bases. CDR1 is LGHNA and CDR2 is YSLEER in the germline V gene. The V and J ends lost 3 bases and 7 bases, in that order; junction bases with no gene match: 2. The CDR3 length is 14 residues. The CDR3 sequence is CASSQGQANSPLHF. The CDR3 DNA reads TGCGCCAGCAGCCAGGGACAGGCGAATTCACCCCTCCACTTT.

This chain joins TRBV7-8 and TRBJ2-1; D is ambiguous. The CDR3 extends over 16 amino acids. Per germline, CDR1 SGHVS and CDR2 FQNEAQ. V was cut by 5 bases and J by 4 bases, with 18 bases left in between. The CDR3 nucleotides read TGTGCCAGCAGCGTGATAGGGCGCGCTGGGTACAATGAGCAGTTCTTC. It specifies CASSVIGRAGYNEQFF.

V gene TRBV20-1 combines with J gene TRBJ1-5; D is unresolved. This CDR3 spans 12 amino acids. Germline V gene data show CDR1 as DFQATT and CDR2 as SNEGSKA (reference sequence). V lost 8 bases and J 7 bases, leaving 15 bases between the germline ends. This CDR3 reads CSTSPLGQPQHF. As DNA, the CDR3 is TGCAGTACCTCACCTCTGGGGCAGCCCCAGCATTTT.

V is TRBV18 and J is TRBJ2-5; 9 positions match TRBD1. Trimming removed 0 bases from V and 4 bases from J; junction bases left unmatched: 6. Germline CDR1 and CDR2: KGHSH and LQKENI. The length of the CDR3 is 16 residues. The CDR3 loop reads CASSPPGDRVPETQYF. The CDR3 region has the DNA TGTGCCAGCTCACCACCGGGGGACAGGGTGCCAGAGACCCAGTACTTC.

V gene TRBV9 combines with J gene TRBJ2-3; 8 nucleotides line up with TRBD2. Germline lookup yields CDR1 SGDLS and CDR2 YYNGEE. The CDR3 totals 16 residues. V gave up 3 bases and J gave up 0 bases; unmatched junction bases: 6. The CDR3 is CASSAGGVVSTDTQYF. CDR3 DNA sequence: TGTGCCAGCAGCGCCGGGGGGGTTGTAAGCACAGATACGCAGTATTTT. The whole variable domain, filled in from reference TRBV9 and TRBJ2-3, reads DSGVTQTPKHLITATGQRVTLRCSPRSGDLSVYWYQQSLDQGLQFLIQYYNGEERAKGNILERFSAQQFPDLHSELNLSSLELGDSALYFCASSAGGVVSTDTQYFGPGTRLTVL.

The chain links TRBV4-2 to TRBJ2-7; 10 bases fit TRBD2. The CDR3 sequence is 15 residues long. Germline V gives CDR1 LGHNA, CDR2 YNFKEQ. The junction had 2 bases not matched to a gene; V was cut back by 0 bases and J by 3 bases. The CDR3 bases are TGTGCCAGCAGCCAAGAAGCTAGCGGGAGCTACGAGCAGTACTTC. Its translation is CASSQEASGSYEQYF.

This chain joins TRBV20-1 and TRBJ2-1, with 11 positions matching TRBD2. Germline V gives CDR1 DFQATT, CDR2 SNEGSKA (reference sequence). CDR3 length: 17 amino acids. V dropped 4 bases and J dropped 0; count of bases not matched to a gene: 8. CDR3 in DNA: TGCAGTGCTACGGGACTAGCGGTAATGTCCTCCTACAATGAGCAGTTCTTC. Protein product: CSATGLAVMSSYNEQFF.

This rearrangement joins TRBV2 to TRBJ1-6; D is ambiguous. This CDR3 is 15 amino acids long. V lost 3 bases and J 4 bases, leaving 10 bases between the germline ends. CDR1 SNHLY and CDR2 FYNNEI come from the germline V gene. CDR3 sequence reads: CASSDDSSYNSPLHF. The CDR3 DNA sequence: TGTGCCAGCAGTGACGACTCCTCTTATAATTCACCCCTCCACTTT.

This chain connects TRBV4-2 to TRBJ2-2; 7 bases align to TRBD1. The CDR3 is made up of 16 amino acids. Germline V gene lookup returns CDR1 LGHNA and CDR2 YNFKEQ. The V gene end was trimmed by 2 bases and the J gene end by 1 base; junction bases not matched to a gene: 4. The CDR3 region is CASSQSGGQNTGELFF. CDR3 nucleotides: TGTGCCAGCAGCCAATCAGGGGGACAGAACACCGGGGAGCTGTTTTTT.

This sequence joins TRBV24-1 and TRBJ2-7, with a weak D call TRBD1 (5 bases). The CDR3 is 15 amino acids. V gave up 4 bases and J gave up 6 bases, with 18 bases separating them. Germline loops: CDR1 KGHDR, CDR2 SFDVKD. CDR3 amino acids: CATSDSRDSRGEQYF. CDR3 nucleotides: TGTGCCACCAGTGACTCCCGAGACAGTCGAGGCGAGCAGTACTTC.

V gene TRBV29-1 combines with J gene TRBJ2-7, with 11 bases lining up with TRBD1. Germline V gives CDR1 SQVTM, CDR2 ANQGSEA. This CDR3 region has 13 residues. After removal of 4 bases from V and 4 bases from J, the junction contained 3 bases not matched to a gene. The CDR3 sequence: CSVARDRGYEQYF. As DNA, the CDR3 is TGCAGCGTTGCCCGGGACAGGGGGTACGAGCAGTACTTC.

This sequence joins TRBV9 and TRBJ2-1, with TRBD1 identical over 7 bases. Germline CDR1 reads SGDLS; CDR2 reads YYNGEE. V lost 3 bases and J lost 3; bases outside the gene matches: 3. The CDR3 spans 14 residues. The CDR3: CASSDRQGYNEQFF. The CDR3, as DNA: TGTGCCAGCAGCGATCGACAGGGCTACAATGAGCAGTTCTTC.